The 13 T cell receptor beta chains presented below share a single source sample, sequenced in a study of blood T cell repertoires in COVID-19. Profiled with immunoSEQ multiplex PCR; TCRdb holds only in-frame clones, not every one. The data contain around 220,000 clones, roughly three quarters of them singletons. The sample comprised peripheral blood. The receptors come from a woman in her thirties or forties with active or convalescent COVID-19.

This sequence joins TRBV10-3 and TRBJ1-2; the match to TRBD1 covers 10 bases. Germline CDR1 ENHRY, CDR2 SYGVKD. With 5 bases clipped from V and 6 bases from J, the junction kept 6 bases outside the gene matches. This CDR3 has 14 amino acids. The chain's CDR3 is CAISQTGGVDGYTF. The CDR3 nucleotides read TGTGCCATCAGTCAGACAGGGGGCGTTGATGGCTACACCTTC.

The chain links TRBV21-1 to TRBJ2-7; the table's D call of TRBD1 was not tested on the DNA. TRBV21-1 is a documented pseudogene. The CDR3 consists of 18 residues. The CDR3 reads CASSISGTGYPPRSEQYV. As DNA, the CDR3 is TGTGCCAGCAGTATATCCGGGACAGGATATCCTCCGCGGTCCGAGCAGTACGTC.

The chain joins TRBV9 to TRBJ2-7; possibly TRBD1 for D (5 bases). V was trimmed by 0 bases and J by 4 bases, leaving 11 bases between them. The CDR3 is 14 residues long. The V gene's germline CDR1 is SGDLS and CDR2 YYNGEE. CDR3 region: CASSVARDSYEQYF. In DNA form, the CDR3 reads TGTGCCAGCAGCGTAGCCAGGGATTCTTACGAGCAGTACTTC.

The J gene is TRBJ2-7, the V gene TRBV3-1 (or the pseudogene TRBV3-2), with D unresolved. Trimming took 0 bases from V and 9 from J, leaving 9 bases between them. This CDR3 region has 12 residues. Per germline, CDR1 LGHDT and CDR2 YNNKEL (reference sequence). DNA of the CDR3: TGTGCCAGCAGCCAAGATGTGTCAGGGCAGTACTTC. The encoded protein is CASSQDVSGQYF.

Of note for this clone: Distinct nucleotide sequences in the sample also encode this CDR3. V is TRBV28 and J is TRBJ2-7, with D perhaps matching TRBD1 (6 bases). Germline V gene data show CDR1 as MDHEN and CDR2 as SYDVKM. V was cut by 4 bases and J by 2 bases, with 9 bases left in between. The CDR3 sequence is 13 residues long. The CDR3 DNA reads as TGTGCCAGCAGTTCCGGACAGCCCTACGAGCAGTACGTC. Residues: CASSSGQPYEQYV.

This rearrangement joins TRBV11-3 to TRBJ1-2, with 11 bases that match TRBD1. CDR1 is SGHNT, CDR2 YENEEA, per germline. The CDR3 runs to 13 residues. The V gene end was trimmed by 4 bases and the J gene end by 6 bases; junction bases not matched to a gene: 1. The CDR3 region is CASSSDRGHGYTF. For the CDR3, the DNA is TGTGCCAGCAGCTCGGACAGGGGGCATGGCTACACCTTC.

V gene TRBV28 combines with J gene TRBJ2-3, with TRBD2 identical over 9 bases. CDR1 is MDHEN and CDR2 is SYDVKM in the germline V gene. The CDR3 consists of 15 residues. V gave up 1 base and J gave up 2 bases; unmatched junction bases: 1. CDR3 in amino acids: CASSLSSGATDTQYF. The CDR3, as DNA: TGTGCCAGCAGTTTATCTAGCGGGGCCACAGATACGCAGTATTTT.

This clone was observed a single time. The chain links TRBV6-5 to TRBJ1-2; no clear D gene. This CDR3 has 14 residues. The V and J ends lost 0 bases and 4 bases respectively, with 9 bases between them. Germline V gene data show CDR1 as MNHEY and CDR2 as SVGAGI. CDR3: CASSYSGEVYGYTF. The CDR3 bases are TGTGCCAGCAGTTACTCCGGAGAGGTCTATGGCTACACCTTC.

The genes are TRBV28 and TRBJ1-1; 8 nucleotides agree with TRBD1. Germline assignment: CDR1 MDHEN and CDR2 SYDVKM. This CDR3 is built from 14 residues. The ends lost 3 bases at V and 7 bases at J; junction bases unmatched: 7. CDR3 DNA sequence: TGTGCCAGCAGTTTGACTCAGGGGGCGGATGAAGCTTTCTTT. Its protein product is CASSLTQGADEAFF.

This clone showed up just a few times. This chain links TRBV2 with TRBJ2-7, with D perhaps matching TRBD2 (6 bases). Germline V gene data show CDR1 as SNHLY and CDR2 as FYNNEI. The V end lost 4 bases, the J end lost 6 bases, and 13 bases lay between the germline ends. The CDR3 has 13 amino acids. In DNA, the CDR3 is TGTGCCAGCAGTGCGGTGGCAGCGGGCGAGCAGTACTTC. Translated, it gives CASSAVAAGEQYF. The whole variable domain, remainder taken from reference TRBV2 and TRBJ2-7, is EPEVTQTPSHQVTQMGQEVILRCVPISNHLYFYWYRQILGQKVEFLVSFYNNEISEKSEIFDDQFSVERPDGSNFTLKIRSTKLEDSAMYFCASSAVAAGEQYFGPGTRLTVT.

The chain links TRBV14 to TRBJ2-2; TRBD1 might be the D (6 bases). The V end was cut by 2 bases, the J end by 6 bases, with 16 bases between. The CDR3 contains 16 residues. Per germline, CDR1 SGHDN and CDR2 FVKESK. For the CDR3, the DNA is TGTGCCAGCAGCCAAAGGCAGGGGATACGTCCCGGGGAGCTGTTTTTT. Translated: CASSQRQGIRPGELFF.

This chain uses TRBV11-2 with TRBJ2-3, with D tentatively TRBD1 (6 bases). V was cut by 4 bases and J by 1 base, with 18 bases left in between. The CDR3 consists of 17 residues. The germline CDR1 and CDR2 sequences are SGHAT and FQNNGV. CDR3 nucleotides: TGTGCCAGCAGCTCACCCAGGGGAGTGGGGGGCACAGATACGCAGTATTTT. Encoded protein: CASSSPRGVGGTDTQYF.

The chain recombines TRBV11-3 with TRBJ2-3, with TRBD1 identical over 9 bases. Per the germline V gene, CDR1 is SGHNT and CDR2 is YENEEA. There are 14 residues in the CDR3. V was pared by 5 bases and J by 4 bases, with 4 bases of the junction left unmatched. The CDR3 loop reads CASSPRTGADTQYF. The DNA of the CDR3 is TGTGCCAGCAGCCCTCGGACAGGGGCAGATACGCAGTATTTT.